What follows are 17 T cell receptor beta chains derived from one specimen sequenced in a study of technical replicates of blood from a few donors. TCRdb's copy holds only in-frame clones and misses some; the assay was immunoSEQ multiplex PCR. The sample has 100,000 or so clones, 96% seen once. The specimen sequenced was T cells isolated from PBMCs. The receptors derive from a human donor in good health.

This rearrangement joins TRBV10-1 to TRBJ2-7; TRBD2 aligns across 8 bases. V shed 0 bases, J shed 6 bases, and the junction held 13 bases outside the gene matches. Looked up from germline, CDR1 is WNHNN and CDR2 is SYGVQD (reference sequence). The CDR3 spans 17 residues. CDR3 residues: CASSESSPRPGGFEQYF. DNA of the CDR3: TGCGCCAGCAGTGAGTCGAGCCCACGGCCGGGGGGGTTCGAGCAGTACTTC.

The genes are TRBV30 and TRBJ2-1, with D maybe TRBD2 (5 bases). The CDR3 has 13 amino acids. Trimming took off 3 bases at V and 5 bases at J, with 11 bases between the two ends. From germline, CDR1 is GTSNPN and CDR2 SVGIG (reference sequence). For the CDR3, the DNA is TGTGCCTGGAGAACGGGGTATGACAATGAGCAGTTCTTC. It translates to CAWRTGYDNEQFF. The full variable domain, completed using reference TRBV30 and TRBJ2-1, is SQTIHQWPATLVQPVGSPLSLECTVEGTSNPNLYWYRQAAGRGLQLLFYSVGIGQISSEVPQNLSASRPQDRQFILSSKKLLLSDSGFYLCAWRTGYDNEQFFGPGTRLTVL.

The gene calls are TRBV10-1 and TRBJ2-3; 8 bases are a match to TRBD2. The ends lost 1 base at V and 3 bases at J; junction bases unmatched: 3. The length of the CDR3 is 15 residues. Germline V gene data show CDR1 as WNHNN and CDR2 as SYGVQD (reference sequence). CDR3 DNA sequence: TGCGCCAGCAGTGAGTTGTCGGGGGGGACAGATACGCAGTATTTT. Amino acid sequence: CASSELSGGTDTQYF.

The CDR3 protein is CASSYSEWGVANEQYF. The DNA for the CDR3 is TGTGCCAGCAGTTACTCGGAATGGGGGGTTGCGAACGAGCAGTACTTC. The rearrangement links TRBV6-5 to TRBJ2-7; perhaps TRBD2 as D (6 bases). The CDR3 consists of 16 residues. Germline V gene data show CDR1 as MNHEY and CDR2 as SVGAGI. Trimming shortened V by 0 bases and J by 5 bases, and 17 bases separated the two germline ends.

The V and J genes are TRBV7-9 and TRBJ2-7; unclear D gene. Trimming cost V 1 base and J 6 bases, with 10 bases left between them. In germline, CDR1 is SEHNR, CDR2 FQNEAQ (reference sequence). The CDR3 is made up of 13 amino acids. CDR3 nucleotide sequence: TGTGCCAGCAGCTTAGTGATGGCAGTCGAGCAGTACTTC. Amino acids: CASSLVMAVEQYF.

The rearrangement links TRBV5-1 to TRBJ1-2; D is unresolved. The V end was cut by 2 bases, the J end by 4 bases, with 15 bases between. Per the germline V gene, CDR1 is SGHRS and CDR2 is YFSETQ. The CDR3 covers 15 residues. CDR3 residues: CASSLNGVAGYGYTF. CDR3 in DNA: TGCGCCAGCAGCTTAAACGGGGTTGCCGGCTATGGCTACACCTTC.

This chain links TRBV19 with TRBJ1-5, with 9 positions matching TRBD1. J lost 2 bases, V lost 2 bases, and 7 bases had no gene match. This CDR3 contains 17 residues. Germline CDR1 is LNHDA and CDR2 is SQIVND (reference sequence). CDR3: CASSIRTGVGRNQPQHF. Here the CDR3 DNA reads TGTGCCAGTAGTATAAGGACAGGGGTAGGCCGCAATCAGCCCCAGCATTTT.

The chain has TRBV11-2 and TRBJ2-1; a possible D gene is TRBD2 (5 bases). Germline V gives CDR1 SGHAT, CDR2 FQNNGV. The CDR3 runs to 12 residues. V was shortened by 5 bases and J by 15 bases, with 17 bases between the two germline ends. Here the CDR3 reads CASSHPTRGGFF. CDR3 sequence (DNA): TGTGCCAGCAGCCACCCGACCCGTGGAGGGTTCTTC.

The chain has TRBV5-4 and TRBJ2-3, with 7 bases identical to TRBD2. The CDR3 length is 15 residues. CDR1 is SGHNT and CDR2 is YYREEE in the germline V gene (reference sequence). With V trimmed by 1 base and J by 3 bases, 5 bases remained unmatched. The CDR3 here is CASSLPSGTTDTQYF. The CDR3 DNA sequence: TGTGCCAGCAGCTTGCCCAGCGGGACTACAGATACGCAGTATTTT.

This chain uses TRBV5-4 with TRBJ2-3; tentative D call: TRBD2 (7 bases). Germline CDR1 is SGHNT and CDR2 is YYREEE (reference sequence). Trimming shortened V by 2 bases and J by 1 base, and 11 bases separated the two germline ends. This CDR3 comprises 15 residues. The CDR3 sequence: CASSFDGGRTDTQYF. CDR3 nucleotides: TGTGCCAGCAGCTTTGACGGGGGGCGCACAGATACGCAGTATTTT. The full variable domain, in which reference TRBV5-4 and TRBJ2-3 provide the parts outside the CDR3, is ETGVTQSPTHLIKTRGQQVTLRCSSQSGHNTVSWYQQALGQGPQFIFQYYREEENGRGNFPPRFSGLQFPNYSSELNVNALELDDSALYLCASSFDGGRTDTQYFGPGTRLTVL.

This clone was recorded a few times. The chain uses TRBV30 and TRBJ1-4; 8 bases are shared with TRBD1. The V segment lost 0 bases and the J segment 8 bases; nucleotides outside the gene matches: 5. This CDR3 comprises 14 residues. Per the germline V gene, CDR1 is GTSNPN and CDR2 is SVGIG (reference sequence). CDR3 bases: TGTGCCTGGAGTGTACGGGACAGGTCCGAAAAACTGTTTTTT. This encodes CAWSVRDRSEKLFF. Full variable domain (rest looked up from reference TRBV30 and TRBJ1-4): SQTIHQWPATLVQPVGSPLSLECTVEGTSNPNLYWYRQAAGRGLQLLFYSVGIGQISSEVPQNLSASRPQDRQFILSSKKLLLSDSGFYLCAWSVRDRSEKLFFGSGTQLSVL.

V and J are TRBV5-6 and TRBJ2-7; TRBD1 might be the D (6 bases). CDR1 is SGHDT, CDR2 YYEEEE, per germline. Trimming stripped 4 bases from V and 3 bases from J, with 20 bases between. The CDR3 is 16 residues long. The CDR3 loop reads CASSHGPGASFYEQYF. CDR3 coding DNA: TGTGCCAGCAGCCATGGTCCAGGGGCCTCTTTCTACGAGCAGTACTTC.

The chain links TRBV23-1 to TRBJ1-5; 10 bases are a match to TRBD1. TRBV23-1 is designated an ORF whose function remains uncertain. Trimming at V came to 8 bases and at J to 4 bases, leaving 5 bases not matched to a gene. The CDR3 extends over 14 amino acids. The CDR3 is CASRGQGENQPQHF. The CDR3 DNA reads TGCGCCAGCCGTGGACAGGGGGAAAATCAGCCCCAGCATTTT.

The chain has TRBV11-2 and TRBJ2-6, with a weak D call TRBD1 (5 bases). V dropped 6 bases and J dropped 2 bases, with 14 bases sitting between them. Germline CDR1 SGHAT, CDR2 FQNNGV. The CDR3 is 16 amino acids. CDR3 loop: CASRPVQGPGANVLTF. The CDR3 bases are TGTGCCAGCAGGCCAGTTCAGGGCCCTGGGGCCAACGTCCTGACTTTC.

With regard to this clone: This specimen includes other DNA sequences encoding the same CDR3. The chain is built from TRBV5-1 and TRBJ2-1, with D hard to call. Germline V CDR1 and CDR2: SGHRS, YFSETQ. This CDR3 is 12 amino acids long. Trimming removed 0 bases at V and 5 bases at J, with 3 bases between. This chain's CDR3 is CASSLADNEQFF. The CDR3 DNA reads TGCGCCAGCAGCTTGGCGGACAATGAGCAGTTCTTC. Full variable domain (outside the CDR3, taken from reference TRBV5-1 and TRBJ2-1): KAGVTQTPRYLIKTRGQQVTLSCSPISGHRSVSWYQQTPGQGLQFLFEYFSETQRNKGNFPGRFSGRQFSNSRSEMNVSTLELGDSALYLCASSLADNEQFFGPGTRLTVL.

V is TRBV25-1 and J is TRBJ2-1, with TRBD1 matching 11 bases. The CDR3 loop spans 14 amino acids. V shed 8 bases and J 7 bases; nucleotides not matched to a gene: 7. Germline V CDR1 and CDR2: MGHDK, SYGVNS. The CDR3 DNA sequence: TGTGCCAGCGGCGGGACAGGGGGTAGGAATGAGCAGTTCTTC. Translating it yields CASGGTGGRNEQFF.

The chain carries TRBV7-9 and TRBJ1-1, with D maybe TRBD1 (5 bases). Germline CDR1 reads SEHNR; CDR2 reads FQNEAQ (reference sequence). The CDR3 is made up of 14 amino acids. The ends were cut back, 5 bases at V and 0 bases at J, with 10 bases in the middle. This chain's CDR3 is CASSQTEVNTEAFF. CDR3 DNA sequence: TGTGCCAGCAGCCAGACAGAGGTGAACACTGAAGCTTTCTTT.